The present TCR beta chain was sequenced within a study of siplizumab effects on memory and regulatory T cells. Generated by immunoSEQ multiplex PCR, the TCRdb table keeps only in-frame clones and is missing some. The sample lists about 82,000 clones, roughly 87% occurring once. Study outcomes and limitations: The average Treg-derived proportion among mappable alloreactive CD4+ clones was 65% to 80% with siplizumab versus roughly 30% in controls.

The germline V and J ends were trimmed by 4 bases and 6 bases, with 10 bases remaining between them. This CDR3 spans 13 amino acids. Germline CDR1 is ENHRY and CDR2 is SYGVKD. This clone was detected only once. Its antigen is currently unknown. The sequencing input was Tregs sorted from blood. The V call is TRBV10-3, the J call TRBJ1-5, with D perhaps matching TRBD1 (6 bases). The TCR comes from a human donor in good health. The CDR3 region is CAISAGGPQPQHF. The CDR3 DNA sequence: TGTGCCATCAGTGCGGGGGGGCCTCAGCCCCAGCATTTT.